A single sample is the source of the 10 T cell receptor beta chains below, sequenced in a study of blood T cell repertoires in COVID-19. Data came from immunoSEQ multiplex PCR; TCRdb stores just in-frame clones and leaves some out. Here the sample spans 280,000 or so clones, 70% to 90% being singletons. The source material was peripheral blood. These receptors came from a woman in her fifties or sixties with acute or convalescent COVID-19.

V gene TRBV16 combines with J gene TRBJ2-2; the D gene is possibly TRBD2 (5 bases). CDR3 size: 15 residues. Germline V gives CDR1 KGHSY, CDR2 FQNENV. Trimming cost V 2 bases and J 2 bases, with 9 bases left between them. The CDR3 is CASSQRRGNTGELFF. The CDR3 DNA is TGTGCCAGCAGCCAACGTCGGGGAAACACCGGGGAGCTGTTTTTT.

The rearrangement uses TRBV19 and TRBJ1-5; TRBD1 might be the D (6 bases). This CDR3 spans 14 amino acids. Germline values: CDR1 LNHDA, CDR2 SQIVND (reference sequence). V was trimmed by 6 bases and J by 0 bases, leaving 9 bases between them. This CDR3 reads CASSPGASNQPQHF. DNA for the CDR3: TGTGCCAGTAGCCCAGGGGCTAGCAATCAGCCCCAGCATTTT. The whole variable domain, remainder taken from reference TRBV19 and TRBJ1-5, is DGGITQSPKYLFRKEGQNVTLSCEQNLNHDAMYWYRQDPGQGLRLIYYSQIVNDFQKGDIAEGYSVSREKKESFPLTVTSAQKNPTAFYLCASSPGASNQPQHFGDGTRLSIL.

This clone was recorded once. The CDR3 spells CASSLTSGGAYTGELFF. The CDR3 DNA reads as TGTGCCAGCAGCTTAACTAGCGGGGGGGCCTACACCGGGGAGCTGTTTTTT. This chain links TRBV7-6 with TRBJ2-2; 13 positions match TRBD2. The V gene's germline CDR1 is SGHVS and CDR2 FNYEAQ. Unmatched junction bases numbered 3, after V lost 2 bases and J lost 3 bases. The CDR3 covers 17 residues.

This chain joins TRBV5-1 and TRBJ2-1; TRBD2 matches 15 bases. CDR1 and CDR2 (germline): SGHRS, YFSETQ. The CDR3 covers 20 residues. J lost 0 bases, V lost 0 bases, and 7 bases had no gene match. The CDR3 nucleotides read TGCGCCAGCAGCTTGGTAGCGGGACTAGCGGGGGGCATCTCCTACAATGAGCAGTTCTTC. Amino acid sequence: CASSLVAGLAGGISYNEQFF.

V and J are TRBV3-1 (or the pseudogene TRBV3-2) and TRBJ2-7; TRBD1 matches 12 bases. This CDR3 region has 16 residues. Germline CDR1 reads LGHDT; CDR2 reads YNNKEL (reference sequence). V shed 4 bases, J shed 6 bases, and the junction held 10 bases outside the gene matches. The CDR3 region is CASSLLPGQGAFEQYF. The DNA of the CDR3 is TGTGCCAGCAGCCTCCTGCCGGGACAGGGGGCTTTCGAGCAGTACTTC.

The chain joins TRBV18 to TRBJ1-6, with D perhaps matching TRBD1 (6 bases). Germline CDR1 and CDR2: KGHSH and LQKENI. Trimming stripped 3 bases from V and 15 bases from J, with 9 bases between. The CDR3 spans 11 residues. CDR3 nucleotide sequence: TGTGCCAGCTCACCGGCCAGGGGCCTCCACTTT. This sequence encodes CASSPARGLHF.

This chain connects TRBV28 to TRBJ1-3; no reliable D call. Trimming cost V 7 bases and J 2 bases, with 6 bases left between them. Germline CDR1 is MDHEN and CDR2 is SYDVKM. The CDR3 runs to 12 residues. CDR3 amino acids: CASKETGNTIYF. Written as DNA, the CDR3 is TGTGCCAGCAAAGAGACTGGAAACACCATATATTTT.

This chain uses TRBV30 with TRBJ1-2, with 10 bases that match TRBD1. Germline V gives CDR1 GTSNPN, CDR2 SVGIG (reference sequence). The CDR3 has 15 residues. Unmatched junction bases numbered 7, after V lost 5 bases and J lost 1 base. The CDR3 sequence: CAWGDRGRFNYGYTF. CDR3 bases: TGTGCCTGGGGGGACAGGGGAAGGTTTAACTATGGCTACACCTTC.

Here the CDR3 reads CASSLIRDTFNYGYTF. The CDR3 nucleotides read TGTGCCAGCAGTTTAATCCGAGACACATTTAACTATGGCTACACCTTC. The V call is TRBV27, the J call TRBJ1-2; D gene uncertain. V dropped 2 bases and J dropped 1 base, with 14 bases sitting between them. Germline V gene lookup returns CDR1 MNHEY and CDR2 SMNVEV (reference sequence). The length of the CDR3 is 16 residues.

In this sample, this clone turned up once. The rearrangement uses TRBV5-6 and TRBJ2-5, with a possible D match to TRBD1 (6 bases). Trimming removed 3 bases from V and 2 bases from J, with 11 bases in between. The CDR3 covers 14 residues. Germline loops: CDR1 SGHDT, CDR2 YYEEEE. DNA of the CDR3: TGTGCCAGCAGCTCGGGACATTTACAAGAGACCCAGTACTTC. It is translated as CASSSGHLQETQYF.